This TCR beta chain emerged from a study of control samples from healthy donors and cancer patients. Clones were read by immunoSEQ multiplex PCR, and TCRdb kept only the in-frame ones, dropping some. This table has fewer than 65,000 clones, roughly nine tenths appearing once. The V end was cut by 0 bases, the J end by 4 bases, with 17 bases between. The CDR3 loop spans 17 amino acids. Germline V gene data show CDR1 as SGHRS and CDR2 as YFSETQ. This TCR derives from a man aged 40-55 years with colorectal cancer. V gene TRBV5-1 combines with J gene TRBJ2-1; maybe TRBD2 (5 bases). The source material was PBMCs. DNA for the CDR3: TGCGCCAGCAGCTTGGAGTTTAGCGAGAAATTATACAATGAGCAGTTCTTC. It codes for CASSLEFSEKLYNEQFF. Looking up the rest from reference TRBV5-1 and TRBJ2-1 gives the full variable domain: KAGVTQTPRYLIKTRGQQVTLSCSPISGHRSVSWYQQTPGQGLQFLFEYFSETQRNKGNFPGRFSGRQFSNSRSEMNVSTLELGDSALYLCASSLEFSEKLYNEQFFGPGTRLTVL.